This TCR beta chain originates from a study of T cells in Graves' hyperthyroidism and ophthalmopathy. Study-level points and caveats: Onset of ophthalmopathy came a median 6.5 months after the model predicted it. Most clonotypes expanded in the thyroid (above 0.001) were also present in blood.

The CDR3 regions of TCR beta were amplified from RNA transcripts. Initially, a first-round RT-PCR of the TCR CDR3 employed the HTBI primer set. TCRdb re-called the multiplex PCR reads with MiXCR, one entry per CDR3 protein. Here the sample spans roughly 160,000 distinct CDR3 sequences, roughly 9.4% being singletons. Ten or more counts support this clonotype. Its cognate antigen is unknown. Sequencing was carried out using blood. The receptor was derived from a woman aged 18 to 35 with Graves' hyperthyroidism that later progressed to Graves' ophthalmopathy.

The CDR3 DNA reads TGCAGCGTTGTTGGAGGCGGGGGGAACGGGGAGCTGTTTTTT. This sequence encodes CSVVGGGGNGELFF. The V gene is TRBV29-1, the J gene TRBJ2-2; 8 bases are shared with TRBD2. The CDR3 has 14 residues. CDR1 and CDR2 from the germline V gene are SQVTM and ANQGSEA. V lost 4 bases to trimming and J lost 7 bases; unmatched junction nucleotides: 8.